The present TCR beta chain was sequenced within a study of blood T cell repertoires in COVID-19. The method was immunoSEQ multiplex PCR; TCRdb's version includes in-frame clones alone and lacks a portion of them. This table has 130,000 or so clones, 84% appearing once. This clone was seen only a few times. The length of the CDR3 is 21 residues. Trimming took off 4 bases at V and 2 bases at J, with 31 bases between the two ends. Germline assignment: CDR1 SGDLS and CDR2 YYNGEE. This receptor was taken from a woman between 45 and 65 years old with acute COVID-19. Sequencing was carried out using PBMCs or T cells enriched from blood (not recorded which). The chain has TRBV9 and TRBJ1-3, with no clear D. DNA for the CDR3: TGTGCCAGCAGCAACTTCAACGTTTCTGCCGGATTGGGAGCGCCTGGAAACACCATATATTTT. Translated, it gives CASSNFNVSAGLGAPGNTIYF. Looking up the rest from reference TRBV9 and TRBJ1-3 gives the full variable domain: DSGVTQTPKHLITATGQRVTLRCSPRSGDLSVYWYQQSLDQGLQFLIQYYNGEERAKGNILERFSAQQFPDLHSELNLSSLELGDSALYFCASSNFNVSAGLGAPGNTIYFGEGSWLTVV.